The entry that follows covers one TCR beta chain sequence. Its cognate antigen is unknown. This specimen comes from a study of T cell repertoires in cytomegalovirus infection. In the study overall: In the study, CMV epitopes included recently identified HLA-C-restricted and well-studied HLA-B-restricted ones. Broader study findings: The ex vivo response showed dominance by HLA-C-restricted CMV-specific TCR beta clonotypes.

TCRdb re-derived calls from the reads in MiXCR, one entry per CDR3 protein. The sample includes roughly 730,000 distinct CDR3 sequences, roughly 36% of them seen just once. The sequences come from cultured PBMCs, collected from culture after CMV antigen stimulation. This TCR was sampled from a human donor in good health (CMV status not recorded). Some clones in this sample may be carry-over from other donors' samples.

CDR3 protein: CASSIPGDATEAFF. CDR3 sequence (DNA): TGCGCCAGCAGCATTCCAGGGGATGCCACTGAAGCTTTCTTT. The chain has TRBV5-1 and TRBJ1-1; TRBD1 might be the D (6 bases). Germline V gene sequence: CDR1 SGHRS, CDR2 YFSETQ. The V end was cut by 4 bases, the J end by 4 bases, with 14 bases between. This CDR3 comprises 14 residues.